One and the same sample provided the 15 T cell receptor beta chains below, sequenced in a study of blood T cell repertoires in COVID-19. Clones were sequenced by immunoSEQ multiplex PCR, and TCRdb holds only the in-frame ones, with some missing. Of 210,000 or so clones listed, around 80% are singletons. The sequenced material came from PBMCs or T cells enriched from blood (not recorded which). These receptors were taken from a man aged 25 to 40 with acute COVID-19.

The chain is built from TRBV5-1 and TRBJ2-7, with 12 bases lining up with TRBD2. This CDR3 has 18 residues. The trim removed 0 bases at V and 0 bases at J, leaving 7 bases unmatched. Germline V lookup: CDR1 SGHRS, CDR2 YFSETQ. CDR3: CASSLGGTSGFLSYEQYF. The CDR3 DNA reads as TGCGCCAGCAGCTTGGGAGGGACTAGCGGGTTCCTCTCCTACGAGCAGTACTTC. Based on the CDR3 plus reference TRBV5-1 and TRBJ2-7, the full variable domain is KAGVTQTPRYLIKTRGQQVTLSCSPISGHRSVSWYQQTPGQGLQFLFEYFSETQRNKGNFPGRFSGRQFSNSRSEMNVSTLELGDSALYLCASSLGGTSGFLSYEQYFGPGTRLTVT.

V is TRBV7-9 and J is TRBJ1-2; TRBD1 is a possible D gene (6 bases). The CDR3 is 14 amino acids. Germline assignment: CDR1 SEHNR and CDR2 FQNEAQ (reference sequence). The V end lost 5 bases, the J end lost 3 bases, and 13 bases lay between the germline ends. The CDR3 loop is CASSVTGTDYGYTF. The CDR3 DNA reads TGTGCCAGCAGCGTTACAGGGACGGACTATGGCTACACCTTC.

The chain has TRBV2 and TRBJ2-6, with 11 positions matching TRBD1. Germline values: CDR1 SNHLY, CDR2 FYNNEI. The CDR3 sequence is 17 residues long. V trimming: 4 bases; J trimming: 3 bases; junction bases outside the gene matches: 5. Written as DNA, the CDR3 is TGTGCCAGCAGTGGCCCGGGACAGGGGGTTGGGGCCAACGTCCTGACTTTC. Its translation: CASSGPGQGVGANVLTF.

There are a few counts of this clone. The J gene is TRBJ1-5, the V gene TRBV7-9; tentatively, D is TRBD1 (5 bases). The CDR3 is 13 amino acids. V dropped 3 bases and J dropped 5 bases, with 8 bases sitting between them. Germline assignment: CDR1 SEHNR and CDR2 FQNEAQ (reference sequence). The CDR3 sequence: CASSFLGHQPQHF. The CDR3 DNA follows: TGTGCCAGCAGCTTCCTGGGGCATCAGCCCCAGCATTTT.

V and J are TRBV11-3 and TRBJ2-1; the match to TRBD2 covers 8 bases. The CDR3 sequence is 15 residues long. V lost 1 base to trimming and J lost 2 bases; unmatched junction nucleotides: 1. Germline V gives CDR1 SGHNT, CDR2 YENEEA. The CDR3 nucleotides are TGTGCCAGCAGCTTAGGCGGGGGGACCTACAATGAGCAGTTCTTC. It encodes CASSLGGGTYNEQFF.

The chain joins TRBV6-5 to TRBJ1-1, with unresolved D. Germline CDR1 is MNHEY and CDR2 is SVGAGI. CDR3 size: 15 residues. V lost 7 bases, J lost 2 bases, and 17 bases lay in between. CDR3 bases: TGTGCCAGCACGGCCACGGGGAATACTAACACTGAAGCTTTCTTT. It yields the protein CASTATGNTNTEAFF.

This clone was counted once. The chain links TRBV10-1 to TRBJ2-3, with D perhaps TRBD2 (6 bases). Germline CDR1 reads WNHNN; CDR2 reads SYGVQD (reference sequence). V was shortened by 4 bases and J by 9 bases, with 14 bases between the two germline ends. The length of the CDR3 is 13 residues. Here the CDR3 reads CASSGRGLVTQYF. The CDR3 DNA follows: TGCGCCAGCAGTGGTCGGGGGTTGGTCACGCAGTATTTT.

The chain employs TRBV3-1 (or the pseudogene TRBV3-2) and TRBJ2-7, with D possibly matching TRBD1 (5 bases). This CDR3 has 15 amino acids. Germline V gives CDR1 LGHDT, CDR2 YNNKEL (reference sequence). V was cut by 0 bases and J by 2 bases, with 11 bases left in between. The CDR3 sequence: CASSQEGATPYEQYF. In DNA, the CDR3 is TGTGCCAGCAGCCAAGAAGGGGCTACCCCCTACGAGCAGTACTTC.

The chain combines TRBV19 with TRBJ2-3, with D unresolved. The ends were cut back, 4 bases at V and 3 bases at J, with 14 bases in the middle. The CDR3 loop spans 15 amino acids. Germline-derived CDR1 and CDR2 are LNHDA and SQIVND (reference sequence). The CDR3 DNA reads TGTGCCAGTAGTAGCCTTTCGAGTTTTACAGATACGCAGTATTTT. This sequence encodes CASSSLSSFTDTQYF. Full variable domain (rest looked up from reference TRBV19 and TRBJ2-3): DGGITQSPKYLFRKEGQNVTLSCEQNLNHDAMYWYRQDPGQGLRLIYYSQIVNDFQKGDIAEGYSVSREKKESFPLTVTSAQKNPTAFYLCASSSLSSFTDTQYFGPGTRLTVL.

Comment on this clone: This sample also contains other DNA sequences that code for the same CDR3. DNA of the CDR3: TGTGCCAGCAGTCCAGACAGAGACCCTGAAGCTTTCTTT. Translation gives CASSPDRDPEAFF. The chain recombines TRBV5-4 with TRBJ1-1; D perhaps matches TRBD1 (5 bases). The CDR3 sequence is 13 residues long. V dropped 5 bases and J dropped 6 bases, with 14 bases sitting between them. Germline CDR1 SGHNT, CDR2 YYREEE (reference sequence).

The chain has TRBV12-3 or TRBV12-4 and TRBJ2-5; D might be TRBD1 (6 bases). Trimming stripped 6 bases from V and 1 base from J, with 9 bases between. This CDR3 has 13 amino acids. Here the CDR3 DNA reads TGTGCCAGCAGGAGGGGGTTCCAAGAGACCCAGTACTTC. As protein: CASRRGFQETQYF.

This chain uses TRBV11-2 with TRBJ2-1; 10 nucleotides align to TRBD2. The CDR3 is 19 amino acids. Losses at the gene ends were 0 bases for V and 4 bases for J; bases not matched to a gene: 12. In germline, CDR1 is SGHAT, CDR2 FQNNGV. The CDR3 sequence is CASSLDSRSGGALYNEQFF. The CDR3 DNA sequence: TGTGCCAGCAGCTTAGATTCGAGGAGCGGGGGGGCCCTTTACAATGAGCAGTTCTTC.

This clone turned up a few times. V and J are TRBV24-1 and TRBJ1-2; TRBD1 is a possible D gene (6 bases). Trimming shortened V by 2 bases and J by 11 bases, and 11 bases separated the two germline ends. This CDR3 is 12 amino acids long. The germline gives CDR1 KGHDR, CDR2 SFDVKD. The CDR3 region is CATSDWRQEYTF. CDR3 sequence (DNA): TGTGCCACCAGTGATTGGCGACAGGAGTACACCTTC.

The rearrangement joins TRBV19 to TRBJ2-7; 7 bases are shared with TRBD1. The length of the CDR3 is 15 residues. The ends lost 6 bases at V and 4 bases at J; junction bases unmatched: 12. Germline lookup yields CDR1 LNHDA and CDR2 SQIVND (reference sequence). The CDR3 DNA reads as TGTGCCAGTAGCCGATACCGGGACAGAGATTACGAGCAGTACTTC. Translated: CASSRYRDRDYEQYF.

DNA for the CDR3: TGTGCCTGGACTACCTTCAATGAGCAGTTCTTC. It codes for CAWTTFNEQFF. The rearrangement uses TRBV30 and TRBJ2-1; D is unresolved. The V and J ends lost 4 bases and 6 bases respectively, with 7 bases between them. This CDR3 has 11 residues. From germline, CDR1 is GTSNPN and CDR2 SVGIG (reference sequence). Full variable domain (rest looked up from reference TRBV30 and TRBJ2-1): SQTIHQWPATLVQPVGSPLSLECTVEGTSNPNLYWYRQAAGRGLQLLFYSVGIGQISSEVPQNLSASRPQDRQFILSSKKLLLSDSGFYLCAWTTFNEQFFGPGTRLTVL.